This passage covers 21 T cell receptor beta chains from one sample sequenced in a study of patients with pleural tuberculosis. MiXCR was run by TCRdb on the reads, yielding one entry per CDR3 protein. The sample lists approximately 50,000 distinct CDR3 sequences, about 7.3% seen once, with about 16% in the top ten. These receptors were obtained from a human donor with pleural tuberculosis.

This clonotype was recorded many times. The chain combines TRBV14 with TRBJ1-1; D remains unclear. The CDR3 extends over 13 amino acids. Germline V gives CDR1 SGHDN, CDR2 FVKESK. Trimming removed 0 bases from V and 3 bases from J, with 5 bases in between. CDR3 coding DNA: TGTGCCAGCAGCCAAGAAAGGGACACTGAAGCTTTCTTT. As protein: CASSQERDTEAFF. The whole variable domain, filled in from reference TRBV14 and TRBJ1-1, reads EAGVTQFPSHSVIEKGQTVTLRCDPISGHDNLYWYRRVMGKEIKFLLHFVKESKQDESGMPNNRFLAERTGGTYSTLKVQPAELEDSGVYFCASSQERDTEAFFGQGTRLTVV.

This clonotype occurred many times. The chain recombines TRBV11-2 with TRBJ2-7; 9 bases are shared with TRBD2. This CDR3 is 17 amino acids long. V shed 1 base, J shed 1 base, and the junction held 8 bases outside the gene matches. Per the germline V gene, CDR1 is SGHAT and CDR2 is FQNNGV. The CDR3 loop is CASSLVLSGSSSYEQYV. CDR3 nucleotide sequence: TGTGCCAGCAGCTTAGTTCTTAGCGGGAGCTCATCCTACGAGCAGTACGTC.

This clonotype was counted at least ten times. This sequence joins TRBV20-1 and TRBJ2-7; TRBD1 might be the D (5 bases). Germline-derived CDR1 and CDR2 are DFQATT and SNEGSKA (reference sequence). Trimming took 2 bases from V and 6 from J, leaving 17 bases between them. The CDR3 loop spans 14 amino acids. CDR3 amino acids: CSARQGYVGIEQYF. In DNA, the CDR3 is TGCAGTGCTAGACAGGGATATGTAGGCATCGAGCAGTACTTC.

At least ten counts were recorded for this clonotype. This chain links TRBV3-1 with TRBJ2-3; D perhaps matches TRBD2 (5 bases). With 4 bases removed from V and 0 bases from J, the gap between germline ends came to 11 bases. Germline assignment: CDR1 LGHDT and CDR2 YNNKEL (reference sequence). The CDR3 extends over 15 amino acids. In DNA, the CDR3 is TGTGCCAGCAGCCCTACTAGTCTGAGCACAGATACGCAGTATTTT. Translating it yields CASSPTSLSTDTQYF.

This clonotype showed up many times. This chain links TRBV12-3 or TRBV12-4 with TRBJ1-2; TRBD1 aligns across 7 bases. The CDR3 is 14 amino acids. V dropped 6 bases and J dropped 4; count of bases not matched to a gene: 8. CDR3: CASSPDGTVYGYTF. DNA for the CDR3: TGTGCCAGCAGCCCTGATGGGACAGTCTATGGCTACACCTTC.

This clonotype ranks as medium-sized. The chain is built from TRBV2 and TRBJ2-3; D not certain. Trimming shortened V by 8 bases and J by 0 bases, and 12 bases separated the two germline ends. The CDR3 is 14 residues long. Germline CDR1 SNHLY, CDR2 FYNNEI. The CDR3 sequence is CASVGGTSTDTQYF. The CDR3 region has the DNA TGTGCCAGCGTAGGCGGCACTAGCACAGATACGCAGTATTTT.

This clonotype turned up a few times. The chain combines TRBV29-1 with TRBJ1-4; D is uncertain. V lost 4 bases and J lost 8, with 11 bases in between. The CDR3 extends over 12 amino acids. Germline V gene lookup returns CDR1 SQVTM and CDR2 ANQGSEA. The CDR3 protein is CSVGGMGEKLFF. In DNA, the CDR3 is TGCAGCGTTGGGGGTATGGGGGAAAAACTGTTTTTT.

This clonotype was recorded many times. V is TRBV28 and J is TRBJ1-1; D call uncertain. Trimming took 4 bases from V and 1 from J, leaving 13 bases between them. The CDR3 covers 15 residues. The V gene's germline CDR1 is MDHEN and CDR2 SYDVKM. The CDR3 DNA reads as TGTGCCAGCAGTTCCCTTCGTTCCGGGAACACTGAAGCTTTCTTT. Its protein is CASSSLRSGNTEAFF.

At least ten counts were recorded for this clonotype. This chain connects TRBV19 to TRBJ1-1; D ambiguous. Trimming shortened V by 3 bases and J by 8 bases, and 13 bases separated the two germline ends. This CDR3 contains 13 residues. Germline CDR1 reads LNHDA; CDR2 reads SQIVND (reference sequence). The CDR3 DNA follows: TGTGCCAGTAGTATGCGTAGGGTACGAGAAGCTTTCTTT. This sequence encodes CASSMRRVREAFF.

This clonotype was counted at least ten times. The chain joins TRBV6-1 to TRBJ1-5; D is ambiguous. V was trimmed by 3 bases and J by 4 bases, leaving 7 bases between them. CDR1 is MNHNS and CDR2 is SASEGT in the germline V gene. CDR3 length: 13 amino acids. The CDR3 spells CASSEYPNQPQHF. The CDR3 DNA reads as TGTGCCAGCAGTGAGTACCCGAATCAGCCCCAGCATTTT.

CDR3 residues: CSVVGLGNEQFF. Written as DNA, the CDR3 is TGCAGCGTGGTGGGACTAGGCAATGAGCAGTTCTTC. The J gene is TRBJ2-1, the V gene TRBV29-1, with 8 bases aligning to TRBD2. CDR1 is SQVTM and CDR2 is ANQGSEA in the germline V gene. This CDR3 region has 12 residues. Trimming at V came to 6 bases and at J to 6 bases, leaving 4 bases not matched to a gene.

This clonotype was picked up many times. J is TRBJ2-7 and V is TRBV20-1, with TRBD1 identical over 10 bases. Germline-derived CDR1 and CDR2 are DFQATT and SNEGSKA (reference sequence). J gave up 2 bases and V 6 bases, and 10 bases lay outside the gene matches. This CDR3 has 15 residues. The CDR3 loop is CSANPGQGSAYEQYF. The CDR3, as DNA: TGCAGTGCGAATCCGGGACAGGGGTCAGCCTACGAGCAGTACTTC.

The table lists this clonotype with many counts. This chain links TRBV12-3 or TRBV12-4 with TRBJ1-2; D is undetermined. V was cut by 6 bases and J by 7 bases, with 9 bases left in between. The CDR3 is 11 amino acids. For the CDR3, the DNA is TGTGCCAGCAGGGCGAAGGGTGGCTACACCTTC. Translation: CASRAKGGYTF.

This clonotype came up many times. The gene calls are TRBV20-1 and TRBJ2-7; TRBD2 matches at 8 bases. V shed 4 bases, J shed 2 bases, and the junction held 4 bases outside the gene matches. CDR1 DFQATT and CDR2 SNEGSKA come from the germline V gene (reference sequence). The CDR3 extends over 13 amino acids. The CDR3 is CSAKEAGAYEQYF. In DNA, the CDR3 is TGCAGTGCTAAAGAAGCGGGAGCCTACGAGCAGTACTTC.

Ten or more counts support this clonotype. The chain has TRBV12-3 or TRBV12-4 and TRBJ2-2; 9 bases align to TRBD2. With 8 bases clipped from V and 3 bases from J, the junction kept 7 bases outside the gene matches. This CDR3 contains 15 residues. The chain's CDR3 is CASRPTSGYTGELFF. The CDR3 region has the DNA TGTGCCAGCCGCCCTACTAGCGGGTACACCGGGGAGCTGTTTTTT.

The table lists this clonotype with many counts. The rearrangement links TRBV7-2 to TRBJ1-1; D ambiguous. V lost 4 bases to trimming and J lost 7 bases, with 7 bases between them. Looked up from germline, CDR1 is SGHTA and CDR2 is FQGNSA. This CDR3 is 11 amino acids long. CDR3 protein: CASSYRYEAFF. The CDR3 DNA reads as TGTGCCAGCAGCTACAGATATGAAGCTTTCTTT.

This clonotype was seen ten or more times. The chain links TRBV12-3 or TRBV12-4 to TRBJ2-3; D is unclear. The CDR3 runs 11 residues. V lost 6 bases to trimming and J lost 2 bases, with 3 bases between them. CDR3 in amino acids: CASRLTDTQYF. DNA of the CDR3: TGTGCCAGCAGGCTCACAGATACGCAGTATTTT.

This clonotype was counted many times. This chain joins TRBV12-3 or TRBV12-4 and TRBJ1-6; D is possibly TRBD1 (6 bases). This CDR3 is built from 16 residues. V was cut by 5 bases and J by 5 bases, with 16 bases left in between. The chain's CDR3 is CASSLRTGSNNSPLHF. The DNA of the CDR3 is TGTGCCAGCAGTCTACGCACAGGGTCCAATAATTCACCCCTCCACTTT.

This clonotype was detected only a few times. One base away lies a much larger clone, so this may be a sequencing read error. The chain carries TRBV28 and TRBJ2-3, with D tentatively TRBD2 (6 bases). CDR1 MDHEN and CDR2 SYDVKM come from the germline V gene. The CDR3 has 15 amino acids. CDR3 DNA sequence: TGTGCCAGCAGTTCGGGACTCCTTAGCACAGATGCGCAGTATTTT. Amino acids: CASSSGLLSTDAQYF.

The table lists this clonotype with many counts. The V call is TRBV20-1, the J call TRBJ1-2; the match to TRBD1 covers 7 bases. Germline V gives CDR1 DFQATT, CDR2 SNEGSKA (reference sequence). The CDR3 loop spans 13 amino acids. V shed 5 bases, J shed 8 bases, and the junction held 11 bases outside the gene matches. The CDR3 protein is CSAPHKGALGYTF. The DNA for the CDR3 is TGCAGTGCTCCCCATAAGGGGGCGCTGGGCTACACCTTC.

This clonotype was counted many times. This rearrangement joins TRBV15 to TRBJ1-2, with a possible D match to TRBD1 (6 bases). The CDR3 is 15 residues long. Germline V gene data show CDR1 as LNHNV and CDR2 as YYDKDF (reference sequence). Trimming stripped 0 bases from V and 5 bases from J, with 13 bases between. CDR3 loop: CATSREGGAMYGYTF. CDR3 sequence (DNA): TGTGCCACCAGCAGAGAGGGGGGCGCAATGTATGGCTACACCTTC.